Presented here are 15 T cell receptor beta chains from one specimen sequenced in a study of cytomegalovirus exposure and HLA in healthy donors. Amplification used 60 Vbeta primers and 13 Jbeta primers. Method: immunoSEQ multiplex PCR; TCRdb's copy keeps in-frame clones and lacks some. This table has tens of thousands of clones, approximately 76% appearing once. Material for sequencing was PBMCs. All receptors come from a woman between 25 and 40 years old in good health and CMV-seropositive.

This clone has just a few counts. V is TRBV5-1 and J is TRBJ1-1; 10 bases match TRBD1. CDR3 length: 18 residues. V lost 4 bases to trimming and J lost 1 base; unmatched junction nucleotides: 13. Germline values: CDR1 SGHRS, CDR2 YFSETQ. The CDR3 region is CASSLTRQGARGNTEAFF. For the CDR3, the DNA is TGCGCCAGCAGCCTCACCCGACAGGGGGCGCGGGGGAACACTGAAGCTTTCTTT.

The V gene is TRBV21-1, the J gene TRBJ2-7; TRBD1 reflects the table's D call only, with no check against the DNA. TRBV21-1 is assigned pseudogene status. The CDR3 consists of 21 residues. The CDR3 region is CASSKAKPLGPRTGRPYEQYF. The CDR3 nucleotides read TGTGCCAGCAGCAAAGCGAAACCCCTGGGGCCCAGGACAGGCCGCCCCTACGAGCAGTACTTC.

This chain uses TRBV6-5 with TRBJ1-1, with TRBD1 matching 9 bases. The germline CDR1 and CDR2 sequences are MNHEY and SVGAGI. Germline trimming cut 0 bases from V and 3 bases from J; bases unmatched to any gene: 2. The CDR3 extends over 15 amino acids. This chain's CDR3 is CASSYSRTGDTEAFF. For the CDR3, the DNA is TGTGCCAGCAGTTACTCGAGGACAGGGGACACTGAAGCTTTCTTT.

The rearrangement uses TRBV30 and TRBJ1-2, with 8 bases lining up with TRBD1. Germline CDR1 and CDR2: GTSNPN and SVGIG (reference sequence). The trim removed 4 bases at V and 3 bases at J, leaving 4 bases unmatched. The CDR3 has 13 residues. This chain's CDR3 is CAWTPTGDYGYTF. In DNA, the CDR3 is TGTGCCTGGACCCCGACAGGGGACTATGGCTACACCTTC.

V is TRBV7-9 and J is TRBJ2-3, with D maybe TRBD1 (6 bases). The CDR3 has 14 amino acids. Germline loops: CDR1 SEHNR, CDR2 FQNEAQ (reference sequence). The ends were cut back, 6 bases at V and 0 bases at J, with 10 bases in the middle. The CDR3: CASSFTGSTDTQYF. The CDR3 DNA follows: TGTGCCAGCAGTTTCACAGGGAGCACAGATACGCAGTATTTT.

The genes are TRBV27 and TRBJ2-7; D remains unclear. The germline V and J ends were trimmed by 3 bases and 0 bases, with 6 bases remaining between them. The CDR3 consists of 13 residues. Germline V gene data show CDR1 as MNHEY and CDR2 as SMNVEV (reference sequence). CDR3 protein: CASSFSPSYEQYF. The CDR3, as DNA: TGTGCCAGCAGTTTTAGTCCCTCCTACGAGCAGTACTTC.

The J gene is TRBJ1-1, the V gene TRBV10-1; TRBD1 is a possible D gene (6 bases). The CDR3 is 15 residues long. Germline V CDR1 and CDR2: WNHNN, SYGVQD (reference sequence). The germline V and J ends were trimmed by 2 bases and 6 bases, with 16 bases remaining between them. The CDR3 spells CASSENPQGYSEAFF. CDR3 sequence (DNA): TGCGCCAGCAGTGAGAATCCACAGGGTTATTCTGAAGCTTTCTTT.

This clone has just a few counts. The chain carries TRBV6-4 and TRBJ2-3; TRBD2 matches 7 bases. Looked up from germline, CDR1 is MRHNA and CDR2 is SNTAGT. Trimming cost V 6 bases and J 3 bases; bases outside gene matches: 9. This CDR3 region has 15 residues. The CDR3 sequence is CASSATAGETDTQYF. As DNA, the CDR3 is TGTGCCAGCAGCGCCACTGCGGGGGAGACAGATACGCAGTATTTT.

The genes are TRBV11-2 and TRBJ2-7; possibly TRBD2 for D (6 bases). Trimming took 2 bases from V and 7 from J, leaving 12 bases between them. The V gene's germline CDR1 is SGHAT and CDR2 FQNNGV. CDR3 length equals 13 residues. Here the CDR3 reads CASSLTGVGEQYF. The CDR3 region has the DNA TGTGCCAGCAGCTTAACGGGGGTTGGGGAGCAGTACTTC.

This clone was recorded a few times. This rearrangement joins TRBV19 to TRBJ2-6; 7 bases map to TRBD1. J lost 0 bases, V lost 6 bases, and 14 bases had no gene match. The CDR3 is 19 amino acids. Germline CDR1 reads LNHDA; CDR2 reads SQIVND (reference sequence). As DNA, the CDR3 is TGTGCCAGTAGCCCGAGATTGGGGACAGCTCGCTCTGGGGCCAACGTCCTGACTTTC. Translated: CASSPRLGTARSGANVLTF.

V is TRBV28 and J is TRBJ1-1; D is perhaps TRBD1 (5 bases). Germline-derived CDR1 and CDR2 are MDHEN and SYDVKM. The germline V and J ends were trimmed by 5 bases and 3 bases, with 13 bases remaining between them. This CDR3 is 14 amino acids long. The CDR3 is CASSTGGVYTEAFF. For the CDR3, the DNA is TGTGCCAGCAGTACTGGGGGGGTGTACACTGAAGCTTTCTTT.

The chain joins TRBV18 to TRBJ1-5, with D unclear. The V gene's germline CDR1 is KGHSH and CDR2 LQKENI. The germline V and J ends were trimmed by 6 bases and 4 bases, with 10 bases remaining between them. CDR3 length: 13 residues. The CDR3 spells CASSLEENQPQHF. DNA of the CDR3: TGTGCCAGCTCGTTGGAGGAGAATCAGCCCCAGCATTTT.

The V call is TRBV21-1, the J call TRBJ1-3; no DNA check was done on the table's D call, TRBD1. TRBV21-1 corresponds to a pseudogene. The length of the CDR3 is 16 residues. As DNA, the CDR3 is TGTGCCAGCAGCAAAGAATCGACAGACTCTGGAAACACCATATATTTT. Translated, it gives CASSKESTDSGNTIYF.

The chain employs TRBV6-4 and TRBJ2-6, with 11 nucleotides matching TRBD1. Per germline, CDR1 MRHNA and CDR2 SNTAGT. The junction had 2 bases not matched to a gene; V was cut back by 4 bases and J by 0 bases. CDR3 size: 17 residues. As DNA, the CDR3 is TGTGCCAGCAGTGCCGGGACAGGGGGCTCTGGGGCCAACGTCCTGACTTTC. Protein: CASSAGTGGSGANVLTF.

This clone was seen a single time. The chain has TRBV11-2 and TRBJ2-5; 7 bases align to TRBD2. The CDR3 has 15 amino acids. The V and J ends lost 2 bases and 5 bases, in that order; junction bases with no gene match: 8. The germline V gene has CDR1 SGHAT and CDR2 FQNNGV. In nucleotides, the CDR3 is TGTGCCAGCAGCTTAATCTGGACCGGGGGGGAGACCCAGTACTTC. Translation gives CASSLIWTGGETQYF.